A selection of T cell receptor beta chains follows, all from one sample in a study of cytomegalovirus exposure and HLA in healthy donors. The assay was immunoSEQ multiplex PCR, and TCRdb's table has in-frame clones only and misses some. The sample comprises roughly 230,000 clones, about 77% of which are singletons, and approximately 0.49% rests with the top ten. The sample comprised PBMCs. All receptors come from a boy aged 5-17 years in good health and CMV-seronegative. Both conserved end residues are part of each CDR3. The D gene is left open where the match is weak. A row's size may be missing; if present it is once, few, many or a size class.

>TRBV4-1|NA|NA|TRBJ1-1
TGCGCCAGCAGCCCAAGAGGAACAACTCGGGATTCGGGAGCTTTCTTT
CASSPRGTTRDSGAFF
>TRBV6-5|NA|TRBD1|TRBJ1-2
TGTGCCAGCAGCGACAGGGGGTTAGGCTATGGCTACACCTTC
CASSDRGLGYGYTF
>TRBV27|NA|NA|TRBJ1-1
TGTGCCAGCAGTGGGGTCGGGTTGGAGGATTACACTGAAGCTTTCTTT
CASSGVGLEDYTEAFF
>TRBV5-1|NA|NA|TRBJ2-5
TGCGCCAGCAGCTGGCAGTCGTACCAAGAGACCCAGTACTTC
CASSWQSYQETQYF
>TRBV18|NA|TRBD1|TRBJ1-2
TGTGCCAGCTCACCACCGTCAGGACAGGGCCGCGGCTACACCTTC
CASSPPSGQGRGYTF
>TRBV6-5|NA|TRBD2|TRBJ2-3
TGTGCCACCTTGATGAGGGAGGGCCTTCCGACGCAGTATTTT
CATLMREGLPTQYF
>TRBV7-2|NA|NA|TRBJ1-2
TGTGCCAGCAGCTTAGACAGGACCTATGGCTACACCTTC
CASSLDRTYGYTF
>TRBV5-6|NA|TRBD2|TRBJ2-1
TGTGCCAGCAGCCCGGGACTAGCGGGGGGCGGGGAGCAGTTCTTC
CASSPGLAGGGEQFF
>TRBV27|NA|NA|TRBJ1-1
TGTGCCAGCAGTACTCTGATTTCTGGAGTGAACACTGAAGCTTTCTTT
CASSTLISGVNTEAFF
>TRBV7-9|NA|NA|TRBJ1-1
TGTGCCAGCACCCCCGGTGAAGCTTTCTTT
CASTPGEAFF
>TRBV5-4|NA|TRBD2|TRBJ2-5
TGTGCCAGCAGCTTGGGCCTTGCCGGGACTAGCGGGGGGAACCAAGAGACCCAGTACTTC
CASSLGLAGTSGGNQETQYF
>TRBV5-4|NA|NA|TRBJ1-2
TGTGCCAGCAGCTTGGACGCGGGACCCTATGGCTACACCTTC
CASSLDAGPYGYTF
>TRBV4-1|NA|TRBD2|TRBJ2-7
TGCGCCAGCAGCCAAGATCGTATCGGGAGGTTTTACGAGCAGTACTTC
CASSQDRIGRFYEQYF
>TRBV6-6|NA|NA|TRBJ2-1
TGTGCCAGCAGTTACCTGGGGGCGGCGGGCGATGAGCAGTTCTTC
CASSYLGAAGDEQFF
>TRBV19|NA|NA|TRBJ2-2
TGTGCCAGTACCCTAGGAGGTCTCACCGGGGAGCTGTTTTTT
CASTLGGLTGELFF
>TRBV20-1|NA|TRBD1|TRBJ1-1
TGCAGTGCCTCAACAGGGGCAGAAGCTTTCTTT
CSASTGAEAFF
>TRBV27|NA|NA|TRBJ1-1
TGTGCCAGCAGTTTATCTTTGGGGGCGAACACTGAAGCTTTCTTT
CASSLSLGANTEAFF
>TRBV6-1|NA|NA|TRBJ2-2
TGTGCCAGCAGTGAACAGAAAAACACCGGGGAGCTGTTTTTT
CASSEQKNTGELFF
>TRBV4-1|NA|TRBD2|TRBJ2-5
TGCGCCAGCAGCCAAGGACCGGGACTGGGGGGGGAGACCCAGTACTTC
CASSQGPGLGGETQYF
>TRBV7-2|NA|TRBD1|TRBJ1-2
TGTGCCAGCAGCCTTGAGACAGGGTTCTCGCATGGCTACACCTTC
CASSLETGFSHGYTF
>TRBV5-1|NA|NA|TRBJ1-2
TGCGCCAGCAGCTTGGCCGGGTTGGTCTATGGCTACACCTTC
CASSLAGLVYGYTF
>TRBV10-3|once|NA|TRBJ1-2
TGTGCCATCAGTGATATACGGGAAAGAGACTATGGCTACACCTTC
CAISDIRERDYGYTF
>TRBV11-3|NA|NA|TRBJ1-1
TGTGCCAGCAGCTTACCTTGGGGGAGGGGAATTGAAGCTTTCTTT
CASSLPWGRGIEAFF
>TRBV6-1|NA|NA|TRBJ1-2
TGTGCCACCTACTACTTATCAATGTATGGCTACACCTTC
CATYYLSMYGYTF
>TRBV5-8|NA|NA|TRBJ2-5
TGTGCCAGCAGCTTACATACCACAGGGCGGGAGACCCAGTACTTC
CASSLHTTGRETQYF
>TRBV5-4|NA|NA|TRBJ1-1
TGTGCCAGCAGCTTACTAGGGAACACTGAAGCTTTCTTT
CASSLLGNTEAFF
>TRBV10-3|NA|TRBD2|TRBJ2-7
TGTGCCATCAGTCCACTAGCGGGGGGTTCCTACGAGCAGTACTTC
CAISPLAGGSYEQYF
>TRBV6-5|NA|NA|TRBJ2-5
TGTGCCAGCAGCCTTAGGGGTCACGTTGGGGAGACCCAGTACTTC
CASSLRGHVGETQYF
>TRBV10-3|NA|NA|TRBJ1-3
TGTGCCATCAGTGAGTCTCACTCTGGAAACACCATATATTTT
CAISESHSGNTIYF
>TRBV30|NA|NA|TRBJ1-2
TGTGCCTGGCGGGGGAAGATGAATGGCTACACCTTC
CAWRGKMNGYTF
>TRBV19|NA|TRBD1|TRBJ1-1
TGTGCCAGTAGTAGGACAGGGGGCGCGGGCACTGAAGCTTTCTTT
CASSRTGGAGTEAFF
>TRBV29-1|NA|TRBD1|TRBJ2-3
TGCAGCGTTGAAGGACGGACAGGGGGCGGCGATACGCAGTATTTT
CSVEGRTGGGDTQYF
>TRBV19|NA|TRBD1|TRBJ1-6
TGTGCCAGTAGTACGGGACAGGGGCCCTATAATTCACCCCTCCACTTT
CASSTGQGPYNSPLHF
>TRBV6-5|NA|NA|TRBJ1-1
TGTGCCAGCAGTTACTCCAGCGTGGGTGAAGCTTTCTTT
CASSYSSVGEAFF
>TRBV6-4|few|NA|TRBJ2-2
TGTGCCAGCAGTGAACTAATAGACACCGGGGAGCTGTTTTTT
CASSELIDTGELFF
>TRBV11-1|NA|NA|TRBJ2-2
TGTGCCAGCAGCTCCAGAACCCCCACCGGGGAGCTGTTTTTT
CASSSRTPTGELFF
>TRBV10-3|NA|TRBD2|TRBJ2-7
TGTGCCACGGTGAGTTCCGGGACTAGCGGCTACGAGCAGTACTTC
CATVSSGTSGYEQYF
>TRBV11-3|NA|TRBD2|TRBJ2-2
TGTGCCAGCAGCGTGACTAGCGGAGCCACCGGGGAGCTGTTTTTT
CASSVTSGATGELFF
>TRBV7-8|NA|TRBD1|TRBJ2-1
TGTGCCAGCAGCTTAGTGGTGTGGGCGGGACAGGGGGCCCTAAAGTCCTACAATGAGCAGTTCTTC
CASSLVVWAGQGALKSYNEQFF
>TRBV19|once|NA|TRBJ2-2
TGTGCCAGTAGTATACGTGCCGGGGAGCTGTTTTTT
CASSIRAGELFF
>TRBV7-2|NA|TRBD1|TRBJ1-1
TGTGCCAGCAGCCCTCGGGACAGACACACTGAAGCTTTCTTT
CASSPRDRHTEAFF
>TRBV30|NA|TRBD2|TRBJ2-2
TGTGCCTGCCCGGGGGGGGCGGCCGGGGAGCTGTTTTTT
CACPGGAAGELFF
>TRBV9|NA|TRBD1|TRBJ1-4
TGTGCCAGCAGCGTAGTGACAGGGTCGGCTGAAAAACTGTTTTTT
CASSVVTGSAEKLFF
>TRBV5-1|NA|NA|TRBJ2-2
TGCGCCAGCAGCTTGGTTGTCAGGGGGAACACCGGGGAGCTGTTTTTT
CASSLVVRGNTGELFF
>TRBV6-1|NA|NA|TRBJ2-4
TGTGCCAGCAGTGAAGGGGCCCACGGTGGGATTCAGTACTTC
CASSEGAHGGIQYF